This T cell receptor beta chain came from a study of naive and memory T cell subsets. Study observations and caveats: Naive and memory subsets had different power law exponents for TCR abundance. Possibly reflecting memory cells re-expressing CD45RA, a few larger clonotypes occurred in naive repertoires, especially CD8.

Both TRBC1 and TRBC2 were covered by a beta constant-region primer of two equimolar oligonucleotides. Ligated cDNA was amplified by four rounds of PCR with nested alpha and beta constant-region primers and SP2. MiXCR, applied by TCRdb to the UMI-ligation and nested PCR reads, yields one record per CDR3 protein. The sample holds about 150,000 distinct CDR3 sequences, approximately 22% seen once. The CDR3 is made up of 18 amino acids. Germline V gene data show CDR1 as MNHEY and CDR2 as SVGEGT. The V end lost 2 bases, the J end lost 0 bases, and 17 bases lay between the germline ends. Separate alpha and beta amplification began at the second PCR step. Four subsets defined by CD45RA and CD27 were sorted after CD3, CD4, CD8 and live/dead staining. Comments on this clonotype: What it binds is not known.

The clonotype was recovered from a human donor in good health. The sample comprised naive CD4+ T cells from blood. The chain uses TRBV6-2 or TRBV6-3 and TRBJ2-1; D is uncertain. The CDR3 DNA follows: TGTGCCAGCAGTTACACCCCTGGGATACTCTCCTCCTACAATGAGCAGTTCTTC. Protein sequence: CASSYTPGILSSYNEQFF.